This T cell receptor (beta chain) was documented in a study of blood T cell repertoires in COVID-19. Study overall: The samples span acute and convalescent COVID-19 from the United States, Italy and Spain.

Between the trimmed V and J ends, which lost 8 bases and 4 bases, there was a span of 16 bases. Germline loops: CDR1 KGHDR, CDR2 SFDVKD. This CDR3 is built from 15 residues. Measured with immunoSEQ multiplex PCR; TCRdb has only the in-frame clones, and not every one. The sample shows around 260,000 clones, around 89% of them seen only once. This clone was found a few times. The sample consisted of peripheral blood. The rearrangement links TRBV24-1 to TRBJ2-2, with D perhaps matching TRBD2 (6 bases). The receptor's source is a man aged 55 to 70 who had recovered from COVID-19. CDR3 sequence reads: CATTLGGSSTGELFF. CDR3 DNA sequence: TGTGCCACCACACTTGGGGGGTCGAGCACCGGGGAGCTGTTTTTT.